This paragraph reports one TCR beta chain. Its target is unknown. V lost 4 bases and J lost 14; bases outside the gene matches: 15. This CDR3 region has 14 residues. Germline V lookup: CDR1 SGDLS, CDR2 YYNGEE. This sample is drawn from a study of cytomegalovirus exposure and HLA in healthy donors. Background on the study: Prior work identified around 120 million unique TCR beta sequences in 150 million to 200 million T cells.

Findings of the study overall: Productive status was seen about 87% or about 30% of the time for most TCR beta V segments in an earlier analysis. Reported results showed that the classifier diagnosed cytomegalovirus status with high specificity and sensitivity.

In the PCR, 60 Vbeta and 13 Jbeta primers were used. The assay was immunoSEQ multiplex PCR, and TCRdb's table has in-frame clones only and misses some. Among approximately 100,000 clones listed, 65% to 85% were seen once. The sequence was obtained from a woman between 35 and 50 years old in good health and CMV-seronegative. This chain joins TRBV9 and TRBJ2-4; 7 bases align to TRBD1. The sequencing input was PBMCs. The CDR3, as DNA: TGTGCCAGCAGCCCCAGCGGACAGGCCAACTCAGAGTACTTC. Protein product: CASSPSGQANSEYF.